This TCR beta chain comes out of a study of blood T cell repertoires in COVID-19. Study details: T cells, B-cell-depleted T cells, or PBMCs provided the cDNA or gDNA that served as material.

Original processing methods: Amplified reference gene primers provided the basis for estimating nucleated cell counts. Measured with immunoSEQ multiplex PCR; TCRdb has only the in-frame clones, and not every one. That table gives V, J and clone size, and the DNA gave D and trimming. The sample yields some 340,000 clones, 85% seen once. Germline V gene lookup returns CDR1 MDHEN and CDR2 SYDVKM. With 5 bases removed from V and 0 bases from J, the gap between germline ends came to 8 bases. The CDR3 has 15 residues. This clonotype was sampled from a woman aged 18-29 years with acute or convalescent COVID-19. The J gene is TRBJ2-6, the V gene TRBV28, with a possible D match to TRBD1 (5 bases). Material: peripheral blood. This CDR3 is CASSPGSSGANVLTF. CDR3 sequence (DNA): TGTGCCAGCAGTCCAGGGTCCTCTGGGGCCAACGTCCTGACTTTC.